The clone carrying this T cell receptor beta chain has a handful of counts. Its antigen is not known. This specimen belongs to a study of vaccination effects on CD4 cells after COVID-19. Study at large: All study participants received two doses of BNT162b2 or mRNA-1273 vaccine. Wells each received 2.2 million or so PBMC, cultured with around 9.3 IU/ml IL-2 and about 10 ug/ml peptides. General study findings and limits: Clones arising from infection and from vaccination showed marked clonal contraction late after vaccination.

Cells that had been cultured for roughly ten days were the source of isolated CD4+ T cells. Nucleocapsid antibodies stayed negative before and after vaccination, showing no earlier SARS-CoV-2 infection. Profiling relied on immunoSEQ multiplex PCR, and the TCRdb table lists in-frame clones only, not all of them. The repertoire holds tens of thousands of clones, with roughly three quarters as singletons. From germline, CDR1 is MDHEN and CDR2 SYDVKM. This CDR3 has 15 amino acids. Trimming left V 7 bases short and J 7 bases short, with 21 bases between. This sequence originates from a human donor who received a COVID-19 vaccine. The sequences come from CD4+ T cells from PBMCs cultured without peptide, collected before COVID-19 vaccination. V and J are TRBV28 and TRBJ2-3, with D perhaps matching TRBD1 (6 bases). CDR3 in amino acids: CASTVGRGFTNTQYF. Here the CDR3 DNA reads TGTGCCAGCACCGTGGGCAGGGGCTTTACCAATACGCAGTATTTT.